This is a list of T cell receptor beta chains from one sample in a study of graft-versus-host responses after intestinal transplantation. Data came from immunoSEQ multiplex PCR; TCRdb stores just in-frame clones and leaves some out. The sample contains approximately 4,300 clones, nearly 85% of which appear only once. Sequencing used ileum tissue, obtained 105 days after intestinal transplantation. The receptors originated from a human patient who received an intestinal transplant, so some T cells may come from the graft donor. CDR3s include the opening cysteine and the closing phenylalanine or tryptophan. Each record gives: J gene, V gene, clone size, D gene, CDR3 DNA, CDR3 protein. A D gene is named only where the DNA matches it firmly. Clone size appears in some rows only: once, few, many, or a class for an expanded clone.

J: TRBJ2-3
V: TRBV7-6
size: NA
D: NA
DNA: TGTGCCAGCAGCTTAGCGGGCCTCACAGATACGCAGTATTTT
CDR3: CASSLAGLTDTQYF

J: TRBJ2-3
V: TRBV6-1
size: NA
D: TRBD2
DNA: TGTGCCAGCAGGGGACTAGCGGGAGGGCCAGATACGCAGTATTTT
CDR3: CASRGLAGGPDTQYF

J: TRBJ2-5
V: TRBV4-2
size: NA
D: TRBD2
DNA: TGTGCCAGCAGCCAAGATCTACTAGCGGGAGGCCAAGAGACCCAGTACTTC
CDR3: CASSQDLLAGGQETQYF

J: TRBJ1-3
V: TRBV6-1
size: NA
D: NA
DNA: TGTGCCAGCAGTGAAAATAATTTTCGGGGCTCTGGAAACACCATATATTTT
CDR3: CASSENNFRGSGNTIYF

J: TRBJ2-7
V: TRBV5-6
size: once
D: TRBD1
DNA: TGTGCCAGCAGCCGGGACAGGGCTGAGCAGTACTTC
CDR3: CASSRDRAEQYF

J: TRBJ2-1
V: TRBV7-3
size: once
D: TRBD2
DNA: TGTGCCAGCAGTTGGACTAGCGGGAGGGCCAATGAGCAGTTCTTC
CDR3: CASSWTSGRANEQFF

J: TRBJ1-2
V: TRBV30
size: NA
D: NA
DNA: TGTGCCTGGAGTGTAGCTAACTATGGCTACACCTTC
CDR3: CAWSVANYGYTF

J: TRBJ2-5
V: TRBV6-4
size: NA
D: TRBD2
DNA: TGTGCCAGCAGTGAAGGTTTGGGGGGGCAAGAGACCCAGTACTTC
CDR3: CASSEGLGGQETQYF

J: TRBJ2-7
V: TRBV25-1
size: once
D: NA
DNA: TGTGCCAGCAGTGAATTAGACAGCTCCTACGAGCAGTACTTC
CDR3: CASSELDSSYEQYF

J: TRBJ1-2
V: TRBV11-3
size: NA
D: NA
DNA: TGTGCCAGCAGCTTAGATCGGGACAATAACTATGGCTACACCTTC
CDR3: CASSLDRDNNYGYTF

J: TRBJ2-7
V: TRBV6-6
size: few
D: TRBD1
DNA: TGTGCCAGCAGTTACTCGGCGACAGGGAACGAGCAGTACTTC
CDR3: CASSYSATGNEQYF

J: TRBJ2-1
V: TRBV5-6
size: NA
D: NA
DNA: TGTGCCAGCAGCTCGGGGACTTACTACAATGAGCAGTTCTTC
CDR3: CASSSGTYYNEQFF

J: TRBJ2-3
V: TRBV18
size: NA
D: TRBD2
DNA: TGTGCCAGCTCACCAGGACTAGCGAAAGATACGCAGTATTTT
CDR3: CASSPGLAKDTQYF

J: TRBJ2-2
V: TRBV7-9
size: NA
D: TRBD1
DNA: TGTGCCAGCAGCTTAGGGGACAGGGTGAACACCGGGGAGCTGTTTTTT
CDR3: CASSLGDRVNTGELFF

J: TRBJ2-5
V: TRBV14
size: NA
D: TRBD2
DNA: TGTGCCAGCAGCCAAGAAACTAGCGGGGGTATACAAGAGACCCAGTACTTC
CDR3: CASSQETSGGIQETQYF

J: TRBJ1-5
V: TRBV5-1
size: once
D: NA
DNA: TGCGCCAGCAGCTTGGTCAGACTTGGCAATCAGCCCCAGCATTTT
CDR3: CASSLVRLGNQPQHF

J: TRBJ1-1
V: TRBV2
size: NA
D: NA
DNA: TGTGCCAGCAGTCCAGGGGCCCCTAAGGGGAACACTGAAGCTTTCTTT
CDR3: CASSPGAPKGNTEAFF

J: TRBJ2-2
V: TRBV18
size: NA
D: TRBD2
DNA: TGTGCCAGCTCACCACTAGCGGGGAACACCGGGGAGCTGTTTTTT
CDR3: CASSPLAGNTGELFF

J: TRBJ1-2
V: TRBV5-6
size: NA
D: NA
DNA: TGTGCCAGCAGCTTAACTTACTATGGCTACACCTTC
CDR3: CASSLTYYGYTF

J: TRBJ2-3
V: TRBV5-1
size: NA
D: TRBD1
DNA: TGCGCCAGCAGCTCGGGACAGGGGGCAGATACGCAGTATTTT
CDR3: CASSSGQGADTQYF

J: TRBJ2-1
V: TRBV14
size: NA
D: NA
DNA: TGTGCCAGCAGCCAAGAACCTTACAATGAGCAGTTCTTC
CDR3: CASSQEPYNEQFF

J: TRBJ2-1
V: TRBV5-7
size: once
D: NA
DNA: TGTGCCAGCAGCTTGGATAGCGGCACTGGGGGTGAGCAGTTCTTC
CDR3: CASSLDSGTGGEQFF

J: TRBJ1-4
V: TRBV4-2
size: few
D: NA
DNA: TGTGCCAGCAGCCAAGGGCAGGTTAATGAAAAACTGTTTTTT
CDR3: CASSQGQVNEKLFF

J: TRBJ2-3
V: TRBV29-1
size: NA
D: NA
DNA: TGCAGCGTTGGGGGGGATACGCAGTATTTT
CDR3: CSVGGDTQYF

J: TRBJ1-2
V: TRBV10-3
size: few
D: TRBD1
DNA: TGTGCCATCAGTTGGACAGGGAGGGGCTACACCTTC
CDR3: CAISWTGRGYTF

J: TRBJ2-7
V: TRBV5-1
size: NA
D: TRBD1
DNA: TGCGCCAGCAGACAGGGGTACGAGCAGTACTTC
CDR3: CASRQGYEQYF

J: TRBJ1-2
V: TRBV6-1
size: NA
D: NA
DNA: TGTGCCAGCGTTCGGGCGGGCTATGGCTACACCTTC
CDR3: CASVRAGYGYTF

J: TRBJ2-7
V: TRBV6-5
size: NA
D: TRBD2
DNA: TGTGCCAGCAGTTACTCGTATAGACTAGCGGGAGAAGAGCAGTACTTC
CDR3: CASSYSYRLAGEEQYF

J: TRBJ1-1
V: TRBV5-1
size: NA
D: NA
DNA: TGCGCCAGCAGCTTGAGGGGGGGGGAGGAATGGAACACTGAAGCTTTCTTT
CDR3: CASSLRGGEEWNTEAFF

J: TRBJ2-3
V: TRBV5-6
size: NA
D: NA
DNA: TGTGCCAGCAGCTTGGGAGGGGATACGCAGTATTTT
CDR3: CASSLGGDTQYF

J: TRBJ2-2
V: TRBV18
size: few
D: TRBD2
DNA: TGTGCCAGCTCACCCATACTAGCGGGGGGGAGTAACACCGGGGAGCTGTTTTTT
CDR3: CASSPILAGGSNTGELFF

J: TRBJ2-3
V: TRBV9
size: once
D: TRBD2
DNA: TGTGCCAGCAGCGTAGACCCCTCTAGCGGGGTGTTAAATACGCAGTATTTT
CDR3: CASSVDPSSGVLNTQYF

J: TRBJ2-6
V: TRBV21-1
size: once
D: NA
DNA: TGTGCCAGCAGCAAAGCGAGAGCGGGAGCCGGCTCTGGGGCCAACGTCCTGACTTTC
CDR3: CASSKARAGAGSGANVLTF

J: TRBJ2-3
V: TRBV18
size: NA
D: TRBD2
DNA: TGTGCCAGCTCGCGACGACTAGCGGGGGGGACTAGCACAGATACGCAGTATTTT
CDR3: CASSRRLAGGTSTDTQYF

J: TRBJ2-3
V: TRBV6-5
size: NA
D: NA
DNA: TGTGCCAGCAGTTACTCGGGGGCCTACACAGATACGCAGTATTTT
CDR3: CASSYSGAYTDTQYF

J: TRBJ1-2
V: TRBV25-1
size: NA
D: NA
DNA: TGTGCCAGCAGTGAATCGGCAAGGTATAATGGCTACACCTTC
CDR3: CASSESARYNGYTF

J: TRBJ1-5
V: TRBV6-6
size: NA
D: NA
DNA: TGTGCCAGCAAAATGGACGACTCCTTCAATCAGCCCCAGCATTTT
CDR3: CASKMDDSFNQPQHF

J: TRBJ1-3
V: TRBV25-1
size: NA
D: NA
DNA: TGTGCCAGCAGTGTAACAGGGACTGGAAACACCATATATTTT
CDR3: CASSVTGTGNTIYF

J: TRBJ2-6
V: TRBV5-5
size: NA
D: NA
DNA: TGTGCCAGCAGCTTGTCCCTGATTTCTGGGGCCAACGTCCTGACTTTC
CDR3: CASSLSLISGANVLTF

J: TRBJ2-7
V: TRBV27
size: NA
D: NA
DNA: TGTGCCAGCACCCTTAACCCCCCGACTACGAACGAGCAGTACTTC
CDR3: CASTLNPPTTNEQYF

J: TRBJ2-1
V: TRBV11-2
size: NA
D: NA
DNA: TGTGCCAGCAGCTTGGGGAGCGCTTCCTACAATGAGCAGTTCTTC
CDR3: CASSLGSASYNEQFF

J: TRBJ1-5
V: TRBV6-4
size: NA
D: NA
DNA: TGTGCCAGCACACAGGGAAGCAATCAGCCCCAGCATTTT
CDR3: CASTQGSNQPQHF

J: TRBJ2-3
V: TRBV6-6
size: NA
D: TRBD2
DNA: TGTGCCCGCGATCAAGGGAGGGTACAGGAAGATACGCAGTATTTT
CDR3: CARDQGRVQEDTQYF

J: TRBJ2-5
V: TRBV7-3
size: NA
D: NA
DNA: TGTGCCAGCAGCTTGATACAGGGAGTGAAAGAGACCCAGTACTTC
CDR3: CASSLIQGVKETQYF

J: TRBJ1-1
V: TRBV5-6
size: once
D: NA
DNA: TGTGCCAGCAGCCCTGGACGAAGGAACACTGAAGCTTTCTTT
CDR3: CASSPGRRNTEAFF

J: TRBJ1-1
V: TRBV19
size: NA
D: NA
DNA: TGTGCCAGTAGACTTACCGGGGGCGTCACTGAAGCTTTCTTT
CDR3: CASRLTGGVTEAFF

J: TRBJ2-7
V: TRBV13
size: NA
D: TRBD2
DNA: TGTGCCAGCAGCTTAGCCCGACTAGCGGGGGGAGGCGAGCAGTACTTC
CDR3: CASSLARLAGGGEQYF

J: TRBJ1-1
V: TRBV6-5
size: NA
D: NA
DNA: TGTGCCAGCAGTTACTCGGGGGGCACTGAAGCTTTCTTT
CDR3: CASSYSGGTEAFF

J: TRBJ1-1
V: TRBV29-1
size: NA
D: TRBD1
DNA: TGCAGCGTTGAAGGGGGCCAGGGGGAGTGGAACACTGAAGCTTTCTTT
CDR3: CSVEGGQGEWNTEAFF

J: TRBJ2-7
V: TRBV25-1
size: once
D: NA
DNA: TGTGCCAGCAGTGAACAATCCTACGAGCAGTACTTC
CDR3: CASSEQSYEQYF

J: TRBJ2-7
V: TRBV7-8
size: NA
D: NA
DNA: TGTGCCAGCAGCCCCTCCCTGTACGAGCAGTACTTC
CDR3: CASSPSLYEQYF

J: TRBJ2-5
V: TRBV18
size: NA
D: TRBD1
DNA: TGTGCCAGCTCACCAGGGGGACAGCAAGAGACCCAGTACTTC
CDR3: CASSPGGQQETQYF

J: TRBJ2-3
V: TRBV11-3
size: NA
D: TRBD2
DNA: TGTGCCAGCAGCTTCGGAGCCGGGACTAGTAGCACAGATACGCAGTATTTT
CDR3: CASSFGAGTSSTDTQYF

J: TRBJ1-3
V: TRBV7-3
size: NA
D: NA
DNA: TGTGCCAGCAGCTTAACAAACTCTGGAAACACCATATATTTT
CDR3: CASSLTNSGNTIYF

J: TRBJ1-5
V: TRBV28
size: once
D: NA
DNA: TGTGCCAGCAGTTTATGGTGGGGTAATCTAGTGAGCAATCAGCCCCAGCATTTT
CDR3: CASSLWWGNLVSNQPQHF

J: TRBJ1-1
V: TRBV20-1
size: NA
D: TRBD1
DNA: TGCAGTGCCGTGGACAGGTATGAAGCTTTCTTT
CDR3: CSAVDRYEAFF

J: TRBJ2-7
V: TRBV4-1
size: NA
D: NA
DNA: TGCGCCAGCAGCCAAGATAGGGGTAGTCTTATCTACGAGCAGTACTTC
CDR3: CASSQDRGSLIYEQYF

J: TRBJ2-3
V: TRBV19
size: NA
D: NA
DNA: TGTGCCAGTAGTATAGAGCGGGGCACAGATACGCAGTATTTT
CDR3: CASSIERGTDTQYF

J: TRBJ2-5
V: TRBV2
size: NA
D: NA
DNA: TGTGCCAGCAGGGGGCGCGTCGGGGAGACCCAGTACTTC
CDR3: CASRGRVGETQYF

J: TRBJ1-2
V: TRBV4-1
size: NA
D: NA
DNA: TGCGCCAGCAGCCAAGAGGGCCTGGGGGAATGGCCGGTCCTCTATGGCTACACCTTC
CDR3: CASSQEGLGEWPVLYGYTF